This T cell receptor (beta chain) was obtained from a study of Graves' ophthalmopathy and Graves' hyperthyroidism. Study-wide results and caveats: Ophthalmopathy and stable hyperthyroidism were discriminated by a 13-signature model, with about 90% sensitivity and 70% to 84% specificity.

This clonotype was observed at least ten times. Its matching antigen is unknown. Amplifying from RNA transcripts, the study obtained TCR beta CDR3 regions. The workflow started with a first-round RT-PCR run with HTBI primers and then moved on to a second-round multiplex PCR. TCRdb itself ran the multiplex PCR reads through MiXCR, one entry per CDR3 protein. The sample records about 620,000 distinct CDR3 sequences, 22% being singletons. Stable hyperthyroidism meant no ophthalmopathy within 18 months of follow-up. As diagnostic evidence, clinical symptoms, serum thyroxine, TRAb, thyroid ultrasound and orbital computed tomography were relied upon. It was from 10 ml of fresh peripheral blood that the PBMCs came. Germline assignment: CDR1 MNHNS and CDR2 SASEGT. Trimming shortened V by 7 bases and J by 1 base, and 14 bases separated the two germline ends. This CDR3 comprises 16 residues.

The rearrangement uses TRBV6-1 and TRBJ2-6; weak D call: TRBD2 (6 bases). Material for sequencing was peripheral blood. This receptor was obtained from a woman aged 18-30 years with stable Graves' hyperthyroidism. Some clones in this sample may be carry-over from other donors' samples. This CDR3 is CASTRVAVSGANVLTF. The CDR3 nucleotides are TGTGCCAGCACCCGCGTAGCGGTTTCTGGGGCCAACGTCCTGACTTTC.